This entry features one T cell receptor (beta chain) sequence. Its antigen remains unidentified. Trimming took 0 bases from V and 3 from J, leaving 10 bases between them. This CDR3 is 14 amino acids long. Germline V CDR1 and CDR2: SGHRS, YFSETQ. Among the roughly 120 subjects of the validation cohort, separate from the roughly 650-subject first cohort, were the donors. The data belong to a study of cytomegalovirus exposure and HLA in healthy donors. Profiling relied on immunoSEQ multiplex PCR, and the TCRdb table lists in-frame clones only, not all of them. The sample carries some 350,000 clones, around 87% recorded once. General study points: In vitro checks showed that three CMV-associated chains really do target CMV antigens.

The receptor was isolated from a woman aged 25 to 39 in good health and CMV-seropositive. The chain combines TRBV5-1 with TRBJ2-7; D perhaps matches TRBD1 (6 bases). The sample consisted of PBMCs. CDR3 DNA: TGCGCCAGCAGCTTGGAGACAGGTAACTACGAGCAGTACTTC. Protein product: CASSLETGNYEQYF.